Each of the 13 T cell receptor beta chains below was sequenced from the same sample in a study of T cells after posttransplantation cyclophosphamide (dated by TCRdb to 2016 to 2018). The protocol used for the library was the immunoSEQ multiplex PCR assay. Here the immuneACCESS table is served through TCRdb, limited to in-frame sequences with V and J called. Missing clones are a known gap in these copies; in checked studies unresolved V genes cover under half, and the rest lacks a known reason. The sample contains more than 60,000 clones, around 95% of them found a single time. About 3% of the sample is in the top ten clones. The material sequenced was PBMCs. The receptors were gathered from a woman aged 25 to 39 in good health and a related stem cell transplant donor.

This chain links TRBV11-2 with TRBJ1-2; D gene uncertain. This CDR3 region has 13 residues. The germline gives CDR1 SGHAT, CDR2 FQNNGV. With 3 bases removed from V and 6 bases from J, the gap between germline ends came to 11 bases. CDR3 DNA: TGTGCCAGCAGCTTTACCCCAGGAAATGGCTACACCTTC. It codes for CASSFTPGNGYTF.

The V and J genes are TRBV6-1 and TRBJ1-1; possible D gene TRBD1, 6 bases. V was trimmed by 3 bases and J by 5 bases, leaving 13 bases between them. The CDR3 length is 14 residues. Germline loops: CDR1 MNHNS, CDR2 SASEGT. The CDR3 spells CASSEGRGGTEAFF. The CDR3 DNA sequence: TGTGCCAGCAGTGAGGGCAGGGGTGGGACTGAAGCTTTCTTT.

The genes are TRBV7-2 and TRBJ2-7, with 7 bases fitting TRBD1. This CDR3 region has 15 residues. Unmatched junction bases numbered 7, after V lost 1 base and J lost 4 bases. The germline V gene encodes CDR1 SGHTA and CDR2 FQGNSA. The DNA of the CDR3 is TGTGCCAGCAGCTTAGTGGGACAGAACGCGTACGAGCAGTACTTC. The encoded protein is CASSLVGQNAYEQYF.

V usage is TRBV6-1 and J usage is TRBJ1-6, with TRBD1 matching over 9 bases. This CDR3 is 16 amino acids long. V was clipped by 6 bases and J by 4 bases; unmatched bases: 7. The germline gives CDR1 MNHNS, CDR2 SASEGT. Here the CDR3 DNA reads TGTGCCAGCAGGGAAACAGGGGGCCGTTATAATTCACCCCTCCACTTT. It codes for CASRETGGRYNSPLHF.

The gene calls are TRBV19 and TRBJ2-3, with 7 bases identical to TRBD1. This CDR3 is built from 14 residues. The trim removed 8 bases at V and 4 bases at J, leaving 9 bases unmatched. CDR1 LNHDA and CDR2 SQIVND come from the germline V gene (reference sequence). The chain's CDR3 is CASRTGWLADTQYF. The CDR3 DNA reads as TGTGCCAGTCGGACAGGATGGCTTGCAGATACGCAGTATTTT.

V usage is TRBV28 and J usage is TRBJ2-4; D is perhaps TRBD1 (5 bases). The CDR3 is made up of 17 amino acids. Germline V gives CDR1 MDHEN, CDR2 SYDVKM. Deletions cut 6 bases from V and 3 bases from J, with 21 bases between. CDR3 nucleotide sequence: TGTGCCAGCAGACCATCCACAGGTACCCATCACAAAAACATTCAGTACTTC. It translates to CASRPSTGTHHKNIQYF.

The rearrangement joins TRBV19 to TRBJ1-5; D remains unclear. Trimming removed 0 bases at V and 3 bases at J, with 12 bases between. The CDR3 runs to 16 residues. Germline V gene lookup returns CDR1 LNHDA and CDR2 SQIVND (reference sequence). In DNA form, the CDR3 reads TGTGCCAGTAGTATAGATCACCGCGGGGTCAATCAGCCCCAGCATTTT. Its protein is CASSIDHRGVNQPQHF.

The rearrangement joins TRBV5-1 to TRBJ1-1, with D possibly being TRBD1 (5 bases). Germline assignment: CDR1 SGHRS and CDR2 YFSETQ. This CDR3 is built from 14 residues. V was shortened by 4 bases and J by 5 bases, with 15 bases between the two germline ends. CDR3 DNA sequence: TGCGCCAGCAGCGGAGTCCAGGGACGGACTGAAGCTTTCTTT. It specifies CASSGVQGRTEAFF.

The chain employs TRBV19 and TRBJ2-5, with D perhaps TRBD1 (6 bases). The V gene lost 5 bases and the J gene lost 5 bases, with 18 bases spanning the gap. Germline assignment: CDR1 LNHDA and CDR2 SQIVND (reference sequence). The CDR3 extends over 15 amino acids. CDR3 DNA: TGTGCCAGTAGTCCCTCCACAGGGCCCTGGGAGACCCAGTACTTC. Translating gives CASSPSTGPWETQYF.

V and J are TRBV11-2 and TRBJ2-1, with 11 positions matching TRBD1. CDR3 length: 14 amino acids. Germline V gene data show CDR1 as SGHAT and CDR2 as FQNNGV. V gave up 5 bases and J gave up 9 bases; unmatched junction bases: 6. CDR3: CASSPGTGGLEQFF. In DNA form, the CDR3 reads TGTGCCAGCAGCCCCGGGACAGGGGGACTTGAGCAGTTCTTC.

Only a few counts were recorded for this clone. V usage is TRBV27 and J usage is TRBJ1-2; a weak D match, TRBD1 (5 bases). From germline, CDR1 is MNHEY and CDR2 SMNVEV (reference sequence). The V end was cut by 2 bases, the J end by 4 bases, with 8 bases between. The CDR3 totals 13 residues. DNA of the CDR3: TGTGCCAGCAGTTTAAGGAGGGGCTATGGCTACACCTTC. This gives the protein CASSLRRGYGYTF.

The chain links TRBV28 to TRBJ1-1; no definite D call. The CDR3 has 12 residues. The V end was cut by 2 bases, the J end by 1 base, with 2 bases between. In germline, CDR1 is MDHEN, CDR2 SYDVKM. CDR3 sequence (DNA): TGTGCCAGCAGTTTAAAGAACACTGAAGCTTTCTTT. Translation: CASSLKNTEAFF.

This clone appeared once. The chain carries TRBV4-1 and TRBJ2-2; D unclear. The germline gives CDR1 MGHRA, CDR2 YSYEKL. This CDR3 is built from 14 residues. V lost 0 bases and J 3 bases, leaving 5 bases between the germline ends. Written as DNA, the CDR3 is TGCGCCAGCAGCCAAGATCAGGACACCGGGGAGCTGTTTTTT. Its translation: CASSQDQDTGELFF.